Shown below are 30 T cell receptor beta chains from a single sample sequenced in a study of T cells after posttransplantation cyclophosphamide. Measured with immunoSEQ multiplex PCR; TCRdb has only the in-frame clones, and not every one. The top ten clones hold 2.9% of a sample with 50,000 to 60,000 clones, around 94% of them seen once. Sample: PBMCs. The receptors originated from a woman in her twenties or thirties in good health and a related stem cell transplant donor.

The gene calls are TRBV7-3 and TRBJ1-2; 11 positions agree with TRBD1. CDR3 length equals 17 residues. The junction had 11 bases not matched to a gene; V was cut back by 5 bases and J by 3 bases. The germline V gene encodes CDR1 SGHTA and CDR2 FQGTGA. CDR3: CASSPGTGGLADYGYTF. The DNA for the CDR3 is TGTGCCAGCAGCCCCGGGACAGGGGGTCTCGCTGACTATGGCTACACCTTC.

The gene calls are TRBV7-2 and TRBJ2-2; 8 bases fit TRBD1. Trimming took 5 bases from V and 3 from J; bases not matched to a gene: 8. The germline gives CDR1 SGHTA, CDR2 FQGNSA. This CDR3 spans 16 amino acids. As DNA, the CDR3 is TGTGCCAGCAGCCTCAGACAGGGGACGGACACCGGGGAGCTGTTTTTT. It yields the protein CASSLRQGTDTGELFF.

The genes are TRBV18 and TRBJ2-3; 10 nucleotides agree with TRBD2. The CDR3 runs to 14 residues. CDR1 and CDR2 from the germline V gene are KGHSH and LQKENI. J lost 8 bases, V lost 3 bases, and 5 bases had no gene match. CDR3 amino acids: CASSPSSGGATQYF. For the CDR3, the DNA is TGTGCCAGCTCACCGTCTAGCGGGGGCGCTACGCAGTATTTT.

The genes are TRBV29-1 and TRBJ1-1; 8 nucleotides line up with TRBD1. CDR3 length equals 14 residues. V dropped 6 bases and J dropped 1; count of bases not matched to a gene: 7. Germline CDR1 and CDR2: SQVTM and ANQGSEA. The DNA for the CDR3 is TGCAGCGTCGCAGGGGGCAGGGAGAACACTGAAGCTTTCTTT. The encoded protein is CSVAGGRENTEAFF.

This clone has only one observation. The chain uses TRBV7-9 and TRBJ1-2; D unclear. From germline, CDR1 is SEHNR and CDR2 FQNEAQ (reference sequence). V dropped 0 bases and J dropped 2 bases, with 7 bases sitting between them. CDR3 length: 14 residues. In nucleotides, the CDR3 is TGTGCCAGCAGCTTAGCGGGAGGGAACTATGGCTACACCTTC. Translated: CASSLAGGNYGYTF.

This chain links TRBV28 with TRBJ1-4; 7 bases agree with TRBD1. Germline CDR1 MDHEN, CDR2 SYDVKM. Unmatched junction bases numbered 5, after V lost 3 bases and J lost 4 bases. The length of the CDR3 is 15 residues. The CDR3 bases are TGTGCCAGCAGTTTGCAACAGGGGTATAATGAAAAACTGTTTTTT. Encoded protein: CASSLQQGYNEKLFF.

The genes are TRBV7-6 and TRBJ2-1; 11 positions agree with TRBD2. Germline V gene lookup returns CDR1 SGHVS and CDR2 FNYEAQ. Unmatched junction bases numbered 5, after V lost 1 base and J lost 6 bases. The CDR3 totals 16 residues. The CDR3 protein is CASSLVFSGGGNEQFF. As DNA, the CDR3 is TGTGCCAGCAGCTTAGTTTTTAGCGGGGGGGGCAATGAGCAGTTCTTC.

The V and J genes are TRBV18 and TRBJ1-1; no clear D. Looked up from germline, CDR1 is KGHSH and CDR2 is LQKENI. This CDR3 region has 12 residues. V was cut by 6 bases and J by 7 bases, with 12 bases left in between. DNA for the CDR3: TGTGCCAGCTCTCCGGGTTCTTATGAAGCTTTCTTT. It codes for CASSPGSYEAFF.

J is TRBJ2-7 and V is TRBV28; TRBD2 matches at 8 bases. Germline loops: CDR1 MDHEN, CDR2 SYDVKM. The length of the CDR3 is 17 residues. The V segment lost 5 bases and the J segment 6 bases; nucleotides outside the gene matches: 18. The CDR3 DNA sequence: TGTGCCAGCAGTCCTCTCCTCGGGGGGGGGAGACCCGGCGAGCAGTACTTC. This translates into CASSPLLGGGRPGEQYF.

J is TRBJ2-5 and V is TRBV4-1; possible D gene TRBD2, 6 bases. The CDR3 totals 13 residues. Germline V gene data show CDR1 as MGHRA and CDR2 as YSYEKL. Trimming took 0 bases from V and 9 from J, leaving 11 bases between them. CDR3 residues: CASSQEGTRAQYF. The DNA of the CDR3 is TGCGCCAGCAGCCAAGAGGGGACTCGGGCCCAGTACTTC.

This clone has a single count. CDR3 sequence (DNA): TGTGCCATCAGTGTCGACAGGGACTCTGAAAAACTGTTTTTT. This sequence encodes CAISVDRDSEKLFF. This chain links TRBV10-3 with TRBJ1-4; 7 bases agree with TRBD1. V trimming: 4 bases; J trimming: 7 bases; junction bases outside the gene matches: 6. This CDR3 is built from 14 residues. From germline, CDR1 is ENHRY and CDR2 SYGVKD.

The rearrangement links TRBV7-2 to TRBJ2-3, with 8 positions matching TRBD2. Trimming cost V 2 bases and J 1 base; bases outside gene matches: 5. The CDR3 length is 16 residues. Germline CDR1 and CDR2: SGHTA and FQGNSA. In DNA form, the CDR3 reads TGTGCCAGCAGCTTAACTTTGCGGGGGGGCACAGATACGCAGTATTTT. It encodes CASSLTLRGGTDTQYF. The full variable domain, rest sourced from reference TRBV7-2 and TRBJ2-3, is GAGVSQSPSNKVTEKGKDVELRCDPISGHTALYWYRQSLGQGLEFLIYFQGNSAPDKSGLPSDRFSAERTGGSVSTLTIQRTQQEDSAVYLCASSLTLRGGTDTQYFGPGTRLTVL.

The CDR3 DNA reads as TGTGCCACATCCCACGGCGGGCCTACAGATACGCAGTATTTT. Translation: CATSHGGPTDTQYF. The chain links TRBV10-3 to TRBJ2-3; D perhaps matches TRBD2 (5 bases). V was clipped by 10 bases and J by 3 bases, with 17 bases between them. CDR1 is ENHRY, CDR2 SYGVKD, per germline. This CDR3 comprises 14 residues.

This chain links TRBV4-1 with TRBJ2-2; 9 bases align to TRBD2. The CDR3 sequence is 20 residues long. Germline-derived CDR1 and CDR2 are MGHRA and YSYEKL. Germline trimming cut 3 bases from V and 0 bases from J; bases unmatched to any gene: 14. In DNA form, the CDR3 reads TGCGCCAGCAGCCACGGCCTCCTCCGTAGCGGGGGCGCGAACACCGGGGAGCTGTTTTTT. This encodes CASSHGLLRSGGANTGELFF.

V is TRBV9 and J is TRBJ2-7, with TRBD1 identical over 8 bases. Germline CDR1 and CDR2: SGDLS and YYNGEE. CDR3 size: 15 residues. V lost 1 base to trimming and J lost 6 bases; unmatched junction nucleotides: 9. The CDR3 DNA is TGTGCCAGCAGCGTATCACAGGGGGTGATAGGCGAGCAGTACTTC. This codes for CASSVSQGVIGEQYF.

The chain is built from TRBV19 and TRBJ1-3, with D perhaps TRBD1 (6 bases). Germline V CDR1 and CDR2: LNHDA, SQIVND (reference sequence). This CDR3 contains 15 residues. V shed 6 bases and J shed 1 base, with 13 bases lying between them. The CDR3 is CASRLMTGSGNTIYF. CDR3 nucleotides: TGTGCCAGTAGGCTGATGACAGGATCTGGAAACACCATATATTTT.

The chain employs TRBV10-3 and TRBJ1-2; D is uncertain. V lost 2 bases and J 3 bases, leaving 7 bases between the germline ends. This CDR3 contains 13 residues. Germline V gene lookup returns CDR1 ENHRY and CDR2 SYGVKD. The CDR3 nucleotides read TGTGCCATCAGTGAGGGGCTGGACTATGGCTACACCTTC. Its translation is CAISEGLDYGYTF.

This clone has just one count. The rearrangement links TRBV7-2 to TRBJ1-2; D possibly corresponds to TRBD1 (5 bases). Trimming left V 8 bases short and J 1 base short, with 11 bases between. Germline assignment: CDR1 SGHTA and CDR2 FQGNSA. The CDR3 sequence is 13 residues long. The CDR3 DNA reads as TGTGCCAGCGGGGGGGGTTTTAACTATGGCTACACCTTC. Translated, it gives CASGGGFNYGYTF.

The J gene is TRBJ1-5, the V gene TRBV6-5; 8 bases fit TRBD1. CDR3 length: 15 residues. Germline V gives CDR1 MNHEY, CDR2 SVGAGI. The V gene end was trimmed by 6 bases and the J gene end by 6 bases; junction bases not matched to a gene: 10. The CDR3 sequence: CASSRDGQGFQPQHF. DNA for the CDR3: TGTGCCAGCAGCCGCGACGGACAGGGATTTCAGCCCCAGCATTTT.

The rearrangement uses TRBV2 and TRBJ2-1, with 11 bases lining up with TRBD2. V lost 5 bases, J lost 0 bases, and 6 bases stayed unmatched. The CDR3 length is 17 residues. Germline values: CDR1 SNHLY, CDR2 FYNNEI. CDR3 coding DNA: TGTGCCAGCAGTCGAAGACTAGCGGGGACCTCCTACAATGAGCAGTTCTTC. Translation: CASSRRLAGTSYNEQFF.

J is TRBJ1-1 and V is TRBV30; D is unresolved. The CDR3 runs to 13 residues. Germline lookup yields CDR1 GTSNPN and CDR2 SVGIG (reference sequence). Trimming pared 4 bases from V and 4 bases from J, leaving 13 bases between. CDR3 region: CAWTGGVITEAFF. The CDR3 DNA sequence: TGTGCCTGGACTGGAGGCGTTATCACTGAAGCTTTCTTT.

V and J are TRBV5-1 and TRBJ2-1; 11 positions agree with TRBD2. Per germline, CDR1 SGHRS and CDR2 YFSETQ. This CDR3 has 18 amino acids. The junction had 15 bases not matched to a gene; V was cut back by 4 bases and J by 6 bases. CDR3 in amino acids: CASSGAWASGGRGNEQFF. In DNA form, the CDR3 reads TGCGCCAGCAGCGGGGCCTGGGCTAGCGGGGGGCGGGGCAATGAGCAGTTCTTC.

Concerning this clone itself: One end of the junction does not line up with germline, which may come from a read error. The genes are TRBV13 and TRBJ1-2; D uncertain. Germline V CDR1 and CDR2: PRHDT, FYEKMQ (reference sequence). The CDR3 consists of 14 residues. For the CDR3, the DNA is TGTGCCAGCAGCTTAGGCCTAAGAGCTAACCCGCCCCCCTTC. Translated, it gives CASSLGLRANPPPF.

DNA for the CDR3: TGTGCCAGCAGCTTAGGTCTGCGGGGGGATGCAGATACGCAGTATTTT. It is translated as CASSLGLRGDADTQYF. This sequence joins TRBV7-9 and TRBJ2-3; 8 nucleotides line up with TRBD2. The CDR3 spans 16 residues. Germline trimming cut 1 base from V and 4 bases from J; bases unmatched to any gene: 7. CDR1 is SEHNR and CDR2 is FQNEAQ in the germline V gene (reference sequence). Using reference TRBV7-9 and TRBJ2-3 for the parts outside the CDR3, the full variable domain is DTGVSQNPRHKITKRGQNVTFRCDPISEHNRLYWYRQTLGQGPEFLTYFQNEAQLEKSRLLSDRFSAERPKGSFSTLEIQRTEQGDSAMYLCASSLGLRGDADTQYFGPGTRLTVL.

This chain links TRBV6-1 with TRBJ2-7, with 7 bases that match TRBD1. This CDR3 contains 14 residues. Germline values: CDR1 MNHNS, CDR2 SASEGT. With 7 bases clipped from V and 4 bases from J, the junction kept 10 bases outside the gene matches. The CDR3 region is CASTPWGRGYEQYF. Written as DNA, the CDR3 is TGTGCCAGCACCCCTTGGGGCAGGGGGTACGAGCAGTACTTC.

This clone was seen once. The chain combines TRBV7-8 with TRBJ2-5, with a weak D call TRBD1 (5 bases). CDR1 SGHVS and CDR2 FQNEAQ come from the germline V gene. V lost 1 base and J lost 1, with 13 bases in between. This CDR3 comprises 16 residues. The CDR3 sequence: CASSLVPRQSQETQYF. CDR3 coding DNA: TGTGCCAGCAGCTTAGTCCCGCGACAGTCCCAAGAGACCCAGTACTTC.

This sequence joins TRBV7-2 and TRBJ1-4; D gene unclear. CDR3 size: 14 residues. Germline V gene lookup returns CDR1 SGHTA and CDR2 FQGNSA. V lost 5 bases, J lost 5 bases, and 12 bases lay in between. The CDR3 DNA follows: TGTGCCAGCAGCGCAAGGAGCCCCAATGAAAAACTGTTTTTT. It yields the protein CASSARSPNEKLFF.

This clone has a single count. This chain uses TRBV7-2 with TRBJ2-7; D might be TRBD1 (5 bases). The V gene's germline CDR1 is SGHTA and CDR2 FQGNSA. The CDR3 runs to 14 residues. V was shortened by 2 bases and J by 4 bases, with 12 bases between the two germline ends. DNA of the CDR3: TGTGCCAGCAGCTTAAACCAGGGCCTTTACGAGCAGTACTTC. Translating gives CASSLNQGLYEQYF.

On this clone itself: The junction departs from the called germline gene at one end, perhaps through a read error. This chain links TRBV28 with TRBJ2-5, with D possibly TRBD1 on 6 matching bases. Germline V gene lookup returns CDR1 MDHEN and CDR2 SYDVKM. The CDR3 has 15 residues. CDR3 nucleotide sequence: TGTGCCAGAAGTTTATGGGGGCGTAGTCTGGAGACCCAGTACTTC. Its protein is CARSLWGRSLETQYF.

This chain uses TRBV19 with TRBJ1-5; possibly TRBD1 for D (5 bases). Looked up from germline, CDR1 is LNHDA and CDR2 is SQIVND (reference sequence). The V end was cut by 0 bases, the J end by 1 base, with 7 bases between. The CDR3 has 15 amino acids. The CDR3 is CASSIEGLSNQPQHF. CDR3 nucleotides: TGTGCCAGTAGTATAGAGGGGCTGAGCAATCAGCCCCAGCATTTT.